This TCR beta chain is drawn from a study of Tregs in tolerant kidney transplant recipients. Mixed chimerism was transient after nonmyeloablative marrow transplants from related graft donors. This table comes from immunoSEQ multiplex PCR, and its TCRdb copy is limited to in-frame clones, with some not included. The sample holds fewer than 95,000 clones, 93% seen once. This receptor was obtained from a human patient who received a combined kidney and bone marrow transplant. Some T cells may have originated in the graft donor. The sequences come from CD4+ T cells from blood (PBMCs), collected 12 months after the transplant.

CDR3 in amino acids: CASSLTSGSRDTQYF. CDR3 nucleotide sequence: TGTGCCAGCAGTTTAACCAGCGGGAGTAGGGATACGCAGTATTTT. V is TRBV28 and J is TRBJ2-3; 8 positions agree with TRBD2. Germline CDR1 and CDR2: MDHEN and SYDVKM. The CDR3 contains 15 residues. V shed 2 bases and J 6 bases; nucleotides not matched to a gene: 7.